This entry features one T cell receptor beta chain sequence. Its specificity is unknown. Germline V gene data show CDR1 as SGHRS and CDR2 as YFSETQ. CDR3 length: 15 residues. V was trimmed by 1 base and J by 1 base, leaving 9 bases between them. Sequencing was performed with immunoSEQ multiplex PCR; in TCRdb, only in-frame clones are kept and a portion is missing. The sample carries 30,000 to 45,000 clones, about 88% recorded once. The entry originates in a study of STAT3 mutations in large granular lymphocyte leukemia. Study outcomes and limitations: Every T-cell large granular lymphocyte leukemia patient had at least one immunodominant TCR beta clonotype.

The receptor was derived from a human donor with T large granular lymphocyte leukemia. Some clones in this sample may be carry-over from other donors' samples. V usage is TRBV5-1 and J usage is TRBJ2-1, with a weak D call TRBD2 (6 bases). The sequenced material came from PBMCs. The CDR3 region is CASSLSGESYNEQFF. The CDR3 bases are TGCGCCAGCAGCTTGTCGGGGGAGTCCTACAATGAGCAGTTCTTC.